This T cell receptor (beta chain) was obtained from a study of shared clonotypes between healthy human individuals. Sequencing used immunoSEQ multiplex PCR; TCRdb keeps in-frame clones, though not all of them. The profile shows around 610,000 clones, approximately 96% of them singletons. Naive CD8 cells lacked CD45RO, underwent positive selection for CCR7 and left out terminally differentiated effector memory CD45RA+ cells. This clone was recorded a few times. Its antigen is as yet unknown. Points from the study as a whole: Genetic and exposure-history diversity was limited by the small donor number. Larger estimated richness was generally recorded for naive subsets relative to memory subsets.

The V gene's germline CDR1 is MNHEY and CDR2 SMNVEV (reference sequence). Trimming shortened V by 2 bases and J by 6 bases, and 17 bases separated the two germline ends. The CDR3 sequence is 16 residues long. The chain couples TRBV27 to TRBJ1-5; D ambiguous. Sample: naive CD8+ T cells sorted from blood. This clonotype was sampled from a woman aged 25 to 45 in good health. CDR3 sequence reads: CASSLLRARHFQPQHF. CDR3 bases: TGTGCCAGCAGTTTACTTCGTGCCAGACATTTTCAGCCCCAGCATTTT.